This TCR beta chain was obtained from a study of regulatory T cells. Regulatory (CD25-high CD127-low) and conventional (CD25-low CD127-high) CD4+ T cells were sorted separately. Primers: 52 TRBV forward and 13 TRBJ reverse. The method was immunoSEQ multiplex PCR; TCRdb's version includes in-frame clones alone and lacks a portion of them. The sample records around 6,000 clones, roughly nine tenths being singletons. Study-level findings and limits: Roughly tenfold fewer unique productive TRB reads came from patient Treg samples versus control samples. The two patients with the most severe autoimmunity showed the strongest Treg restriction. In CD3G deficiency, regulatory T cells had lower Shannon diversity than autologous conventional CD4+ and control regulatory cells.

This CDR3 is built from 16 residues. Trimming took off 3 bases at V and 4 bases at J, with 16 bases between the two ends. CDR1 is MNHEY and CDR2 is SMNVEV in the germline V gene (reference sequence). Points on this clone: The antigen remains undetermined.

The sample was CD4+ Tregs sorted from blood. The chain is built from TRBV27 and TRBJ1-3, with a tentative D call TRBD1 (5 bases). This sequence was found in a person under 35 with CD3G deficiency. The CDR3 DNA reads as TGTGCCAGCAGTTTCCCAACCGGGACGCCGGGAAACACCATATATTTT. Its protein product is CASSFPTGTPGNTIYF.